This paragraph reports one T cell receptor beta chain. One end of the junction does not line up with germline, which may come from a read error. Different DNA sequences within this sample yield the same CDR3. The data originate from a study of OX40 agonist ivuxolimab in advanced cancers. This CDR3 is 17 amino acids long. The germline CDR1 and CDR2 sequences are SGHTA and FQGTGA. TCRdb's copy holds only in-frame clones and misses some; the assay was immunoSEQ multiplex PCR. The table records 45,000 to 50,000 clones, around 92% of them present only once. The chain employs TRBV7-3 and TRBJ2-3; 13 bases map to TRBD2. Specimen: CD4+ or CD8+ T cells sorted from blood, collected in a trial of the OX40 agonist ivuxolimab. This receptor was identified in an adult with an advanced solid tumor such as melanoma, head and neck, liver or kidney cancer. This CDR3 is CASSLKLAGGTTDTQYF. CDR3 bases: TGTGCCAGCAGCTTAAAACTAGCGGGGGGGACCACAGACACGCAGTATTTT.